This T cell receptor (beta chain) was recorded in a study of early stage breast cancer tumors. Study-wide background: Most invasive tumors, about 80% of the 16, were ER+/PR+/HER2-. Among around 12 ER+/PR+/HER2- tumors, eight were ductal, four lobular.

Clones were read by immunoSEQ multiplex PCR, and TCRdb kept only the in-frame ones, dropping some. Found here are about 19,000 clones, approximately 82% of them singletons; the top ten hold less than 2%. General study findings and limits: Most shared enriched TCRB sequences were commonly generated ones.

Unmatched junction bases numbered 5, after V lost 6 bases and J lost 2 bases. The CDR3 covers 13 residues. CDR1 is SQVTM, CDR2 ANQGSEA, per germline. Remarks on this clone: Its target is unknown.

V usage is TRBV29-1 and J usage is TRBJ2-3; 7 bases fit TRBD1. The receptor comes from an older person with breast cancer. Sample: blood. CDR3 amino acids: CSVSGGPTDTQYF. The CDR3 DNA is TGCAGCGTCTCAGGGGGTCCCACAGATACGCAGTATTTT.